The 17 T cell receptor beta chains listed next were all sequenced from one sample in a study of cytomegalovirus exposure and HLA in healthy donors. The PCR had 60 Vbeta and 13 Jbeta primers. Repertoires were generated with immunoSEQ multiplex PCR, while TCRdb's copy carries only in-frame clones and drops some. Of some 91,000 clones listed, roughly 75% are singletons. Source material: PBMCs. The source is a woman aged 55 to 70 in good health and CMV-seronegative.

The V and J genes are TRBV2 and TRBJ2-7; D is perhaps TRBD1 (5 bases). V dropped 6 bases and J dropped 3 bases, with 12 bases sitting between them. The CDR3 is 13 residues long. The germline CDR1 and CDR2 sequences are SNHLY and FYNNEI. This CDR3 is CASRQGQSYEQYF. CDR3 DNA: TGTGCCAGCAGGCAGGGCCAAAGCTACGAGCAGTACTTC.

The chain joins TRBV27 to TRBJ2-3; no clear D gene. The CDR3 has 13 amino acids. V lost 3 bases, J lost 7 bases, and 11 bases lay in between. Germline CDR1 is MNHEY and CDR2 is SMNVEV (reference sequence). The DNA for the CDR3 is TGTGCCAGCAGTTTCAGGCCTGATCATACGCAGTATTTT. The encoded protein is CASSFRPDHTQYF.

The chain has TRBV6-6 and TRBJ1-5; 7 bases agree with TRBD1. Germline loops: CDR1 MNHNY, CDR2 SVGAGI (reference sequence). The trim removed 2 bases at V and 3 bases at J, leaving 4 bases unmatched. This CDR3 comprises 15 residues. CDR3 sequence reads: CASSYPGQDNQPQHF. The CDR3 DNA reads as TGTGCCAGCAGTTACCCCGGACAGGACAATCAGCCCCAGCATTTT.

CDR3 residues: CASSGGGGLSSYEQYF. In DNA, the CDR3 is TGTGCCAGCAGTGGGGGAGGAGGTCTTAGCTCCTACGAGCAGTACTTC. The chain joins TRBV6-1 to TRBJ2-7, with TRBD2 as a possible D gene (6 bases). This CDR3 spans 16 amino acids. From germline, CDR1 is MNHNS and CDR2 SASEGT. The V gene lost 4 bases and the J gene lost 0 bases, with 16 bases spanning the gap.

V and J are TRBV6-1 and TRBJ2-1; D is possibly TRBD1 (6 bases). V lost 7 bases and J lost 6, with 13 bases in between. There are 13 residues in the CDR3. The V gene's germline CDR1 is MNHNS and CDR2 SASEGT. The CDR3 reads CASNPGQLNEQFF. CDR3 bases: TGTGCCAGCAACCCCGGACAGCTCAATGAGCAGTTCTTC.

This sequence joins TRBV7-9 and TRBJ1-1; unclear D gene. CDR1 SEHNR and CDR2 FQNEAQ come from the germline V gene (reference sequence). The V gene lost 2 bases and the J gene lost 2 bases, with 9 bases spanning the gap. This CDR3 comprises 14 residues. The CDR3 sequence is CASSLNSGNTEAFF. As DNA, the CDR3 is TGTGCCAGCAGCTTAAACTCCGGTAACACTGAAGCTTTCTTT.

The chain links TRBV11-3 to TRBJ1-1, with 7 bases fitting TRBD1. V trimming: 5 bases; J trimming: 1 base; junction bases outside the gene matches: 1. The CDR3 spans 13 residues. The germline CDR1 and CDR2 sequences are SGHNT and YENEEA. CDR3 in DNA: TGTGCCAGCAGCGCAGGGGGGAACACTGAAGCTTTCTTT. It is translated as CASSAGGNTEAFF.

The CDR3 coding sequence is TGTGCCAGCAGCCTTGATCGGGCGGGAGGGCCCGTTAACGAGCAGTTCTTC. This translates into CASSLDRAGGPVNEQFF. This chain links TRBV7-2 with TRBJ2-1, with 9 bases lining up with TRBD2. The CDR3 sequence is 17 residues long. The ends lost 5 bases at V and 10 bases at J; junction bases unmatched: 18. Looked up from germline, CDR1 is SGHTA and CDR2 is FQGNSA. Using reference TRBV7-2 and TRBJ2-1 for the parts outside the CDR3, the full variable domain is GAGVSQSPSNKVTEKGKDVELRCDPISGHTALYWYRQSLGQGLEFLIYFQGNSAPDKSGLPSDRFSAERTGGSVSTLTIQRTQQEDSAVYLCASSLDRAGGPVNEQFFGPGTRLTVL.

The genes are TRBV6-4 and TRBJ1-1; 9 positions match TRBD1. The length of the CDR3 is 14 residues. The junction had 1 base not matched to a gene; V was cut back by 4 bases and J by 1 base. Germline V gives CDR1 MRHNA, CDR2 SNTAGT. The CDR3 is CASSAGQGNTEAFF. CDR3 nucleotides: TGTGCCAGCAGTGCGGGACAGGGGAACACTGAAGCTTTCTTT.

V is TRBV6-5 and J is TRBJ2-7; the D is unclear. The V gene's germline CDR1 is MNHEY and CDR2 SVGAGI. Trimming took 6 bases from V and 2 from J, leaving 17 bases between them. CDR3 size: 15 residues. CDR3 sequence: CASSLGRPDTYEQYF. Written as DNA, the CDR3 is TGTGCCAGCAGCCTCGGAAGGCCTGACACCTACGAGCAGTACTTC.

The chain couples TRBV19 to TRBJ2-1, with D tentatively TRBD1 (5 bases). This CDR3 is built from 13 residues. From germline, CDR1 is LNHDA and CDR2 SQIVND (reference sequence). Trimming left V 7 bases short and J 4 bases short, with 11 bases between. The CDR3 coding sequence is TGTGCCAGTACCCCAGACAGTTACAATGAGCAGTTCTTC. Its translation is CASTPDSYNEQFF.

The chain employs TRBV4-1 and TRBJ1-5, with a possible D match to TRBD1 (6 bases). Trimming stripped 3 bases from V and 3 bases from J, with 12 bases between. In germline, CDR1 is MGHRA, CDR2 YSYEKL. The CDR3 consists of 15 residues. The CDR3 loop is CASSHRYRVNQPQHF. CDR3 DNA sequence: TGCGCCAGCAGCCATAGGTACAGGGTCAATCAGCCCCAGCATTTT.

In DNA form, the CDR3 reads TGTGCCAGCAGCTTAGGGACAGGGGGCCGTAATGAAAAACTGTTTTTT. As protein: CASSLGTGGRNEKLFF. The chain has TRBV7-9 and TRBJ1-4; TRBD1 aligns across 11 bases. Germline loops: CDR1 SEHNR, CDR2 FQNEAQ (reference sequence). The CDR3 runs to 16 residues. The V segment lost 1 base and the J segment 4 bases; nucleotides outside the gene matches: 2.

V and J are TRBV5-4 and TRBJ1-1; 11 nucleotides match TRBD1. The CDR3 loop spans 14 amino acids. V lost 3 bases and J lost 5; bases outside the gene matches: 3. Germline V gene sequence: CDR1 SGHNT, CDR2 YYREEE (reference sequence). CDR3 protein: CASSSGTGGTEAFF. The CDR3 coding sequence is TGTGCCAGCAGCTCAGGGACAGGGGGGACTGAAGCTTTCTTT.

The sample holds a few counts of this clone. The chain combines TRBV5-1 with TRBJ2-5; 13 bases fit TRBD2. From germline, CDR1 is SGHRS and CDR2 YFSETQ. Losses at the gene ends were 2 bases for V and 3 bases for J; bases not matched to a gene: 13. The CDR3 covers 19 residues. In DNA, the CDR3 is TGCGCCAGCAGCTTATTGCTTGGTGGGACTAGCGGGATTGAAGAGACCCAGTACTTC. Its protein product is CASSLLLGGTSGIEETQYF.

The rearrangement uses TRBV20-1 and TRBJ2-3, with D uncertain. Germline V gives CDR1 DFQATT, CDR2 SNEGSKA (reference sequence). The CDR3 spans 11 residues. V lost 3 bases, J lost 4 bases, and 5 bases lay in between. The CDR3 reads CSASVADTQYF. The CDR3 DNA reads TGCAGTGCTAGCGTAGCAGATACGCAGTATTTT.

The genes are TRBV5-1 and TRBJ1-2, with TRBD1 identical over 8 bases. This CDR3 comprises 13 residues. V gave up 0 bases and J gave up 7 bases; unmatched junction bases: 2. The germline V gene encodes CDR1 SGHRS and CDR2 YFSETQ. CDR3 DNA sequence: TGCGCCAGCAGCTTGGAAACAGGGGGTGGCTACACCTTC. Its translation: CASSLETGGGYTF.